This T cell receptor beta chain was retrieved from a study of response to subunit inactivated influenza vaccine. Study-wide points: There was a suggestion from the authors that each seasonal influenza vaccination recruits few new T cells.

Turning to this clonotype: Its specificity is unknown.

CDR3 length: 12 residues. CDR1 and CDR2 (germline): SNHLY, FYNNEI. The ends were cut back, 10 bases at V and 2 bases at J, with 11 bases in the middle. TCRdb reprocessed the RT-PCR reads via MiXCR and lists one record per CDR3 protein. The table lists a few hundred thousand distinct CDR3 sequences, about 14% of them singletons, with 11% in the top ten. The rearrangement links TRBV2 to TRBJ2-5; D perhaps matches TRBD2 (6 bases). Sequencing used PBMCs from blood, obtained 12 days after vaccination. This TCR was sampled from a man aged 45 to 65 who received an inactivated influenza vaccine. This CDR3 reads CATGVGQETQYF. CDR3 coding DNA: TGTGCCACGGGGGTTGGGCAAGAGACCCAGTACTTC.